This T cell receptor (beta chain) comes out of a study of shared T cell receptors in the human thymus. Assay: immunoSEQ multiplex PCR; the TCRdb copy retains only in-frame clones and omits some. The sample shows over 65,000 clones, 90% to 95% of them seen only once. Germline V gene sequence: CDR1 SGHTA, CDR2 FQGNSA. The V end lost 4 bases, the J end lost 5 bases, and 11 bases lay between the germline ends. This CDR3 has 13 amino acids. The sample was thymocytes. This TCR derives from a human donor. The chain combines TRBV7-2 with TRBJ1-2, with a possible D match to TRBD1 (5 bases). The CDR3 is CASSSRVGYGYTF. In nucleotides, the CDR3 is TGTGCCAGCAGCTCCAGGGTTGGGTATGGCTACACCTTC.